This TCR beta chain originates from a study of T cells in Graves' hyperthyroidism and ophthalmopathy. General study findings and limits: Ophthalmopathy, as predicted by the model, came a median approximately 6.5 months after the prediction.

This clonotype was seen a handful of times. As yet, its antigen is unknown. Any patient presenting with uncontrolled infection, other autoimmune disease, pregnancy or lactation was left out. The investigators amplified TCR beta CDR3 regions from RNA transcripts. TCR CDR3 regions were first amplified by RT-PCR with HTBI primers. TCRdb re-called the multiplex PCR reads through MiXCR, storing one row per CDR3 protein. The sample includes 550,000 to 700,000 distinct CDR3 sequences, approximately 15% of them seen just once. Germline lookup yields CDR1 SGHAT and CDR2 FQNNGV. Trimming removed 6 bases from V and 2 bases from J, with 13 bases in between. This CDR3 spans 14 amino acids.

Material for sequencing was blood. The TCR sequence derives from a woman in her forties with Graves' ophthalmopathy. The chain is built from TRBV11-2 and TRBJ2-5; D is perhaps TRBD1 or TRBD2 (5 bases each). The CDR3 DNA follows: TGTGCCAGCAGTACTAGGACATCTCAAGAGACCCAGTACTTC. This gives the protein CASSTRTSQETQYF. Full variable domain (rest looked up from reference TRBV11-2 and TRBJ2-5): EAGVAQSPRYKIIEKRQSVAFWCNPISGHATLYWYQQILGQGPKLLIQFQNNGVVDDSQLPKDRFSAERLKGVDSTLKIQPAKLEDSAVYLCASSTRTSQETQYFGPGTRLLVL.